This T cell receptor beta chain was sequenced in a study of blood T cell repertoires in COVID-19. Study in general: Acute and convalescent COVID-19 samples came from the United States, Italy and Spain. From T cells, B-cell-depleted T cells, or PBMCs came the material, which was cDNA or gDNA.

In germline, CDR1 is SGHDT, CDR2 YYEEEE. This CDR3 has 14 residues. V was trimmed by 0 bases and J by 4 bases, leaving 10 bases between them. Assay: immunoSEQ multiplex PCR; the TCRdb copy retains only in-frame clones and omits some. Of 250,000 or so clones in the sample, 90% are singletons; the top ten hold approximately 2.1%. Enrolled during active infection, Seattle patients were then followed longitudinally. The clonotype was recovered from a woman in her sixties with COVID-19, enrolled during active disease. V is TRBV5-6 and J is TRBJ1-1; D perhaps matches TRBD1 (6 bases). The sample was peripheral blood. The CDR3 sequence: CASSLVSRGTEAFF. The CDR3 coding sequence is TGTGCCAGCAGCTTGGTGAGCAGGGGCACTGAAGCTTTCTTT.